This T cell receptor (beta chain) derives from a study of OX40 agonist ivuxolimab in advanced cancers. Study observations and caveats: Antigen specificity of clonally expanded peripheral T cells was not established.

The method was immunoSEQ multiplex PCR; TCRdb's version includes in-frame clones alone and lacks a portion of them. Of more than 45,000 clones listed, 82% are singletons. This clone was found once. Its antigen is currently unknown. At cycle 4 day 1, cycle 7 day 1, and baseline, blood was sampled. The CDR3 length is 16 residues. Trimming removed 4 bases from V and 1 base from J; junction bases left unmatched: 7. Germline values: CDR1 SNHLY, CDR2 FYNNEI. The sequence came from an adult with an advanced solid tumor such as melanoma, head and neck, liver or kidney cancer. The chain links TRBV2 to TRBJ2-1; TRBD2 aligns across 7 bases. The starting material was CD4+ or CD8+ T cells sorted from blood, obtained in a trial of the OX40 agonist ivuxolimab. Here the CDR3 reads CASSVPGRQSYNEQFF. CDR3 in DNA: TGTGCCAGCAGTGTCCCCGGGAGGCAATCCTACAATGAGCAGTTCTTC.